This T cell receptor (beta chain) was identified during a study of blood T cell repertoires in COVID-19. Study-level background: COVID-19 samples, acute and convalescent, were from the United States, Italy and Spain. Sample material is recorded as cDNA or gDNA derived from T cells, B-cell-depleted T cells, or PBMCs.

This clone was seen once. The V gene end was trimmed by 1 base and the J gene end by 3 bases; junction bases not matched to a gene: 6. CDR1 and CDR2 from the germline V gene are GTSNPN and SVGIG (reference sequence). The CDR3 consists of 14 residues. In the study's own analysis: How many nucleated cells were present was estimated from reference gene primer amplification. Data came from immunoSEQ multiplex PCR; TCRdb stores just in-frame clones and leaves some out. The V and J calls and clone size were taken over from that table, and D and trimming were inferred from the DNA. The repertoire holds around 450,000 clones, with around 88% as singletons.

The TCR originated in a woman younger than 45 with acute or convalescent COVID-19. Input material: peripheral blood. This sequence joins TRBV30 and TRBJ2-7; 7 bases align to TRBD1. CDR3 region: CAWSEVGGGYEQYF. The DNA for the CDR3 is TGTGCCTGGAGTGAGGTAGGGGGCGGCTACGAGCAGTACTTC.